A single TCR beta chain is shown here with its context. Its specificity is unknown. The record originates from a study of cytomegalovirus exposure and HLA in healthy donors. This cohort consisted of healthy bone marrow donors. CDR3 length: 16 amino acids. Germline assignment: CDR1 SGHRS and CDR2 YFSETQ. V lost 4 bases, J lost 2 bases, and 7 bases stayed unmatched. Use of 60 Vbeta and 13 Jbeta primers characterized the PCR. Sequencing was performed with immunoSEQ multiplex PCR; in TCRdb, only in-frame clones are kept and a portion is missing. The sample records about 190,000 clones, roughly 79% being singletons. Study-level points and caveats: A prior analysis recorded that most TCR beta V segments were productive about 87% or about 30% of the time.

The source is a woman between 18 and 30 years old in good health and CMV-seronegative. The chain employs TRBV5-1 and TRBJ1-5; TRBD1 aligns across 9 bases. Specimen: PBMCs. CDR3 nucleotide sequence: TGCGCCAGCAGCGGGATCCGGGACAGGGGCAATCAGCCCCAGCATTTT. Its protein is CASSGIRDRGNQPQHF. Filled out from reference TRBV5-1 and TRBJ1-5, the complete variable domain reads KAGVTQTPRYLIKTRGQQVTLSCSPISGHRSVSWYQQTPGQGLQFLFEYFSETQRNKGNFPGRFSGRQFSNSRSEMNVSTLELGDSALYLCASSGIRDRGNQPQHFGDGTRLSIL.